This TCR beta chain was found in a study of blood T cell dynamics during melanoma immunotherapy. Looking at the study overall: Metastatic melanoma patients received first-line pembrolizumab or nivolumab plus ipilimumab.

Specified time point: pre-treatment baseline. Samples come from before therapy and from week 3 after the first blockade cycle. Patients had no prior systemic cancer treatment, immunosuppressants or other active cancers. Trimming left V 2 bases short and J 4 bases short, with 8 bases between. The CDR3 totals 14 residues. Germline lookup yields CDR1 SSHAT and CDR2 FNYEAQ (reference sequence). Assay: immunoSEQ multiplex PCR; the TCRdb copy retains only in-frame clones and omits some. The sample contains 9,000 to 13,000 clones, 84% of which appear only once. V usage is TRBV7-7 and J usage is TRBJ2-2, with D perhaps being TRBD1 or TRBD2 (5 bases each). The source of this sequence is a human donor with melanoma. Sequenced material: blood, taken from a patient treated with checkpoint blockade. CDR3 nucleotides: TGTGCCAGCAGCTTATCTGGGGGCACCGGGGAGCTGTTTTTT. Translation: CASSLSGGTGELFF. Full variable domain (missing parts from reference TRBV7-7 and TRBJ2-2): GAGVSQSPRYKVTKRGQDVTLRCDPISSHATLYWYQQALGQGPEFLTYFNYEAQPDKSGLPSDRFSAERPEGSISTLTIQRTEQRDSAMYRCASSLSGGTGELFFGEGSRLTVL.